These T cell receptor beta chains were read from a single sample in a study of beta chain features in type 1 diabetes. Method: immunoSEQ multiplex PCR; TCRdb's copy keeps in-frame clones and lacks some. Of about 160,000 clones listed, approximately 8.8% were seen once; the top ten hold around 0.64%. Sequences were obtained from central memory CD4+ T cells from blood. The receptors were sampled from a woman aged 25 to 39 with type 1 diabetes. Both conserved end residues are part of each CDR3. Fields, in order: D gene, clone size, V gene, CDR3 length, J gene, CDR3 protein, CDR3 DNA. The D gene is left open where the match is weak. Some rows mark clone size as missing; the rest say once, few, many or name a class of expanded clone.

d_call: TRBD1
clone_size: -
v_call: TRBV5-1
cdr3_length: 13
j_call: TRBJ1-2
cdr3_aa: CASSRGQVEGYTF
cdr3_nt: TGCGCCAGCAGCAGGGGACAGGTGGAAGGCTACACCTTC

d_call: TRBD2
clone_size: few
v_call: TRBV5-1
cdr3_length: 15
j_call: TRBJ2-3
cdr3_aa: CASTPWTSGTDTQYF
cdr3_nt: TGCGCCAGCACCCCCTGGACTAGCGGCACAGATACGCAGTATTTT

d_call: TRBD2
clone_size: few
v_call: TRBV5-1
cdr3_length: 15
j_call: TRBJ2-1
cdr3_aa: CASSSIAGGYNEQFF
cdr3_nt: TGCGCCAGCAGCTCCATAGCGGGAGGTTACAATGAGCAGTTCTTC

d_call: TRBD1
clone_size: -
v_call: TRBV6-1
cdr3_length: 16
j_call: TRBJ2-1
cdr3_aa: CASSEEGTGFYNEQFF
cdr3_nt: TGTGCCAGCAGTGAAGAAGGGACAGGCTTCTACAATGAGCAGTTCTTC

d_call: TRBD1
clone_size: few
v_call: TRBV5-1
cdr3_length: 14
j_call: TRBJ2-7
cdr3_aa: CASSLRQGRNEQYF
cdr3_nt: TGCGCCAGCAGCCTGAGACAGGGGCGCAACGAGCAGTACTTC

d_call: TRBD2
clone_size: -
v_call: TRBV30
cdr3_length: 14
j_call: TRBJ2-7
cdr3_aa: CAWSLGLAGGEQYF
cdr3_nt: TGTGCCTGGAGCCTCGGACTAGCGGGAGGCGAGCAGTACTTC

d_call: -
clone_size: few
v_call: TRBV5-4
cdr3_length: 12
j_call: TRBJ2-7
cdr3_aa: CASSLTSREQYF
cdr3_nt: TGTGCCAGCAGCCTGACTAGTCGGGAGCAGTACTTC

d_call: TRBD1
clone_size: -
v_call: TRBV11-3
cdr3_length: 14
j_call: TRBJ2-7
cdr3_aa: CASSSRDRGNEQYF
cdr3_nt: TGTGCCAGCAGCTCCCGGGACAGGGGCAACGAGCAGTACTTC

d_call: TRBD1
clone_size: few
v_call: TRBV6-1
cdr3_length: 14
j_call: TRBJ2-7
cdr3_aa: CASTWTGGISEQYF
cdr3_nt: TGTGCCAGCACCTGGACAGGAGGAATTTCCGAGCAGTACTTC

d_call: -
clone_size: -
v_call: TRBV11-2
cdr3_length: 16
j_call: TRBJ2-1
cdr3_aa: CASSPLRGRSYNEQFF
cdr3_nt: TGTGCCAGCAGCCCCCTTCGGGGTCGGTCCTACAATGAGCAGTTCTTC

d_call: -
clone_size: few
v_call: TRBV7-9
cdr3_length: 15
j_call: TRBJ1-4
cdr3_aa: CASSGQGATNEKLFF
cdr3_nt: TGTGCCAGCAGCGGACAAGGAGCAACTAATGAAAAACTGTTTTTT

d_call: -
clone_size: -
v_call: TRBV30
cdr3_length: 13
j_call: TRBJ2-5
cdr3_aa: CAWSGSVGETQYF
cdr3_nt: TGTGCCTGGAGCGGGAGCGTAGGGGAGACCCAGTACTTC

d_call: -
clone_size: -
v_call: TRBV6-1
cdr3_length: 15
j_call: TRBJ2-3
cdr3_aa: CASSGLTVSTDTQYF
cdr3_nt: TGTGCCAGCAGTGGACTTACCGTTAGCACAGATACGCAGTATTTT

d_call: -
clone_size: -
v_call: TRBV18
cdr3_length: 13
j_call: TRBJ2-7
cdr3_aa: CASSTSAGNEQYF
cdr3_nt: TGTGCCAGCTCGACTTCAGCCGGGAACGAGCAGTACTTC

d_call: -
clone_size: few
v_call: TRBV5-1
cdr3_length: 14
j_call: TRBJ2-1
cdr3_aa: CASSFFTGNNEQFF
cdr3_nt: TGCGCCAGCAGCTTTTTTACAGGGAACAATGAGCAGTTCTTC

d_call: -
clone_size: few
v_call: TRBV6-5
cdr3_length: 13
j_call: TRBJ1-5
cdr3_aa: CASRNRDNQPQHF
cdr3_nt: TGTGCCAGCAGGAACCGGGACAATCAGCCCCAGCATTTT

d_call: TRBD1
clone_size: few
v_call: TRBV6-1
cdr3_length: 15
j_call: TRBJ2-7
cdr3_aa: CASRRGATGEGEQYF
cdr3_nt: TGTGCCAGCAGGAGAGGCGCTACAGGGGAAGGGGAGCAGTACTTC

d_call: TRBD1
clone_size: -
v_call: TRBV19
cdr3_length: 16
j_call: TRBJ1-1
cdr3_aa: CASSRTGGDLGTEAFF
cdr3_nt: TGTGCCAGTAGTAGGACAGGGGGAGATTTGGGCACTGAAGCTTTCTTT

d_call: -
clone_size: few
v_call: TRBV30
cdr3_length: 12
j_call: TRBJ1-2
cdr3_aa: CAWSPHIYGYTF
cdr3_nt: TGTGCCTGGAGTCCCCACATCTATGGCTACACCTTC

d_call: TRBD1
clone_size: -
v_call: TRBV6-5
cdr3_length: 13
j_call: TRBJ1-2
cdr3_aa: CASSSDRAGGYTF
cdr3_nt: TGTGCCAGCAGCTCCGACAGGGCGGGGGGCTACACCTTC

d_call: TRBD1
clone_size: -
v_call: TRBV7-8
cdr3_length: 17
j_call: TRBJ2-1
cdr3_aa: CASSTGQGREAYNEQFF
cdr3_nt: TGTGCCAGCAGTACGGGACAGGGGAGGGAAGCCTACAATGAGCAGTTCTTC

d_call: -
clone_size: -
v_call: TRBV2
cdr3_length: 13
j_call: TRBJ2-5
cdr3_aa: CASTRGLQETQYF
cdr3_nt: TGTGCCAGCACGAGGGGACTTCAAGAGACCCAGTACTTC

d_call: -
clone_size: many
v_call: TRBV7-2
cdr3_length: 15
j_call: TRBJ2-4
cdr3_aa: CASSSGGERGNIQYF
cdr3_nt: TGTGCCAGCAGCTCCGGAGGGGAGAGGGGAAACATTCAGTACTTC

d_call: -
clone_size: -
v_call: TRBV11-2
cdr3_length: 14
j_call: TRBJ1-1
cdr3_aa: CASGALTGYTEAFF
cdr3_nt: TGTGCCAGCGGGGCATTGACAGGTTACACTGAAGCTTTCTTT

d_call: TRBD2
clone_size: few
v_call: TRBV19
cdr3_length: 15
j_call: TRBJ2-3
cdr3_aa: CASKRAGGSGYTQYF
cdr3_nt: TGTGCCAGTAAGAGGGCGGGAGGCAGCGGATATACGCAGTATTTT

d_call: -
clone_size: -
v_call: TRBV6-1
cdr3_length: 14
j_call: TRBJ2-1
cdr3_aa: CASSEGGAVNEQFF
cdr3_nt: TGTGCCAGCAGTGAAGGTGGGGCGGTCAATGAGCAGTTCTTC

d_call: TRBD1
clone_size: -
v_call: TRBV5-6
cdr3_length: 14
j_call: TRBJ1-4
cdr3_aa: CASSFGTVGEKLFF
cdr3_nt: TGTGCCAGCAGCTTCGGGACAGTCGGCGAAAAACTGTTTTTT

d_call: TRBD2
clone_size: few
v_call: TRBV25-1
cdr3_length: 15
j_call: TRBJ2-3
cdr3_aa: CASSKAGGSTDTQYF
cdr3_nt: TGTGCCAGCAGTAAAGCGGGAGGCAGCACAGATACGCAGTATTTT

d_call: TRBD1
clone_size: many
v_call: TRBV30
cdr3_length: 14
j_call: TRBJ1-4
cdr3_aa: CAWISTGGDEKLFF
cdr3_nt: TGTGCCTGGATTTCGACAGGGGGCGACGAAAAACTGTTTTTT

d_call: TRBD1
clone_size: few
v_call: TRBV18
cdr3_length: 15
j_call: TRBJ2-1
cdr3_aa: CASSPQQGAHNEQFF
cdr3_nt: TGTGCCAGCTCACCACAGCAGGGGGCTCACAATGAGCAGTTCTTC

d_call: -
clone_size: -
v_call: TRBV30
cdr3_length: 13
j_call: TRBJ1-2
cdr3_aa: CASPGILHYGYTF
cdr3_nt: TGTGCCTCCCCAGGGATACTACACTATGGCTACACCTTC

d_call: TRBD2
clone_size: -
v_call: TRBV28
cdr3_length: 15
j_call: TRBJ2-7
cdr3_aa: CASRLSGSLGYEQYF
cdr3_nt: TGTGCCAGCAGGCTCAGCGGGAGTCTTGGGTACGAGCAGTACTTC

d_call: -
clone_size: -
v_call: TRBV7-3
cdr3_length: 15
j_call: TRBJ2-5
cdr3_aa: CASSLTTGTEETQYF
cdr3_nt: TGTGCCAGCAGCTTAACCACAGGGACCGAAGAGACCCAGTACTTC

d_call: -
clone_size: -
v_call: TRBV11-3
cdr3_length: 14
j_call: TRBJ1-1
cdr3_aa: CASSLLEGIAEAFF
cdr3_nt: TGTGCCAGCAGCCTTTTGGAGGGGATAGCCGAAGCTTTCTTT

d_call: -
clone_size: -
v_call: TRBV28
cdr3_length: 13
j_call: TRBJ2-6
cdr3_aa: CASTPVGANVLTF
cdr3_nt: TGTGCCAGCACACCGGTTGGGGCCAACGTCCTGACTTTC

d_call: -
clone_size: -
v_call: TRBV19
cdr3_length: 13
j_call: TRBJ2-2
cdr3_aa: CASREGNTGELFF
cdr3_nt: TGTGCCAGTAGAGAGGGGAACACCGGGGAGCTGTTTTTT

d_call: -
clone_size: few
v_call: TRBV28
cdr3_length: 13
j_call: TRBJ1-2
cdr3_aa: CASSLSGVYGYTF
cdr3_nt: TGTGCCAGCAGTTTATCCGGGGTCTATGGCTACACCTTC

d_call: -
clone_size: -
v_call: TRBV2
cdr3_length: 13
j_call: TRBJ2-5
cdr3_aa: CASNARIQETQYF
cdr3_nt: TGTGCCAGCAACGCGCGCATTCAAGAGACCCAGTACTTC

d_call: -
clone_size: few
v_call: TRBV5-1
cdr3_length: 13
j_call: TRBJ1-5
cdr3_aa: CASSLDGNQPQHF
cdr3_nt: TGCGCCAGCAGCTTGGACGGGAATCAGCCCCAGCATTTT